This T cell receptor beta chain was found in a study of blood T cell repertoires in COVID-19. Study-level information: The study drew acute and convalescent COVID-19 samples from the United States, Italy and Spain.

Followed over time, Seattle patients had been enrolled while infection was active. Original processing notes: Reference gene primer amplification in the assay estimated nucleated cell counts. The table came from immunoSEQ multiplex PCR; TCRdb's copy has only in-frame clones and leaves some out. The V and J calls and clone size come from that table; D and trimming were worked out from the DNA. Of around 470,000 clones listed, roughly 89% were seen once; the top ten hold 0.7% to 1%. The CDR3 has 13 amino acids. Germline V gives CDR1 MGHRA, CDR2 YSYEKL. V shed 0 bases and J shed 4 bases, with 7 bases lying between them.

This chain uses TRBV4-1 with TRBJ2-7; no clear D gene. What was sequenced was peripheral blood. This TCR was recovered from a man between 18 and 35 years old with COVID-19, enrolled during active disease. The CDR3: CASSQEEPYEQYF. DNA for the CDR3: TGCGCCAGCAGCCAAGAGGAGCCTTACGAGCAGTACTTC.